The 24 T cell receptor beta chains below come from one sample, sequenced in a study of blood T cell repertoires in COVID-19. The repertoire was sequenced with immunoSEQ multiplex PCR; TCRdb's copy has only in-frame clones and lacks some. The sample lists tens of thousands of clones; about 83% were seen once. Input material: peripheral blood. The receptors were sampled from a woman in her seventies with acute or convalescent COVID-19.

This rearrangement joins TRBV2 to TRBJ1-4, with 8 bases lining up with TRBD1. J gave up 7 bases and V 6 bases, and 7 bases lay outside the gene matches. CDR3 length: 14 amino acids. Germline CDR1 reads SNHLY; CDR2 reads FYNNEI. CDR3 DNA sequence: TGTGCCAGCAGGTTGGACAGGGTTGGTGAAAAACTGTTTTTT. Protein: CASRLDRVGEKLFF.

The chain carries TRBV28 and TRBJ1-4, with D perhaps TRBD1 (6 bases). CDR1 is MDHEN, CDR2 SYDVKM, per germline. The CDR3 totals 16 residues. V was pared by 6 bases and J by 4 bases, with 18 bases between. In DNA, the CDR3 is TGTGCCAGCAGCTCCCAAGGGGGGGTCGATAATGAAAAACTGTTTTTT. Residues: CASSSQGGVDNEKLFF.

J is TRBJ1-3 and V is TRBV7-9, with D hard to call. Germline V gives CDR1 SEHNR, CDR2 FQNEAQ (reference sequence). This CDR3 spans 17 amino acids. V lost 3 bases and J lost 3, with 18 bases in between. DNA of the CDR3: TGTGCCAGCAGCTTTATCGGCGGGAGAGTAGGTGGAAACACCATATATTTT. Translated: CASSFIGGRVGGNTIYF. The entire variable domain, with the rest obtained from reference TRBV7-9 and TRBJ1-3, is as follows: DTGVSQNPRHKITKRGQNVTFRCDPISEHNRLYWYRQTLGQGPEFLTYFQNEAQLEKSRLLSDRFSAERPKGSFSTLEIQRTEQGDSAMYLCASSFIGGRVGGNTIYFGEGSWLTVV.

The chain is built from TRBV2 and TRBJ1-4; no firm D call. The V end lost 4 bases, the J end lost 0 bases, and 9 bases lay between the germline ends. Germline loops: CDR1 SNHLY, CDR2 FYNNEI. CDR3 size: 15 residues. The CDR3 loop reads CASSVWQATNEKLFF. CDR3 in DNA: TGTGCCAGCAGTGTATGGCAAGCAACTAATGAAAAACTGTTTTTT.

The chain recombines TRBV19 with TRBJ2-5; 9 bases are a match to TRBD2. The CDR3 totals 15 residues. V trimming: 9 bases; J trimming: 7 bases; junction bases outside the gene matches: 15. Germline V gene lookup returns CDR1 LNHDA and CDR2 SQIVND (reference sequence). CDR3 region: CASSRERGVLGTQYF. CDR3 nucleotide sequence: TGTGCCAGCAGCAGAGAGCGGGGGGTTCTTGGGACCCAGTACTTC.

J is TRBJ2-1 and V is TRBV7-3; 12 nucleotides match TRBD1. The V gene end was trimmed by 5 bases and the J gene end by 8 bases; junction bases not matched to a gene: 4. This CDR3 is 14 amino acids long. Germline-derived CDR1 and CDR2 are SGHTA and FQGTGA. Here the CDR3 DNA reads TGTGCCAGCAGCCCCGGGACAGGGGGCGATGAGCAGTTCTTC. As protein: CASSPGTGGDEQFF.

The chain carries TRBV5-4 and TRBJ1-4, with 11 bases lining up with TRBD1. V lost 4 bases to trimming and J lost 5 bases; unmatched junction nucleotides: 10. Germline loops: CDR1 SGHNT, CDR2 YYREEE (reference sequence). CDR3 size: 17 residues. This CDR3 is CASSPGTGGLGNEKLFF. The CDR3 bases are TGTGCCAGCAGCCCCGGGACAGGGGGACTAGGAAATGAAAAACTGTTTTTT.

The gene calls are TRBV5-1 and TRBJ1-1, with 9 bases fitting TRBD1. Germline CDR1 SGHRS, CDR2 YFSETQ. This CDR3 has 14 amino acids. The J segment lost 3 bases and the V segment lost 4 bases, leaving 4 bases of the junction unmatched. The CDR3, as DNA: TGCGCCAGCAGCCATCGGACAGGGGACACTGAAGCTTTCTTT. It yields the protein CASSHRTGDTEAFF.

The chain uses TRBV6-5 and TRBJ2-2, with D unclear. CDR3 length: 15 amino acids. Germline V gene lookup returns CDR1 MNHEY and CDR2 SVGAGI. V lost 5 bases and J 0 bases, leaving 10 bases between the germline ends. The CDR3 sequence is CASSMRLPNTGELFF. As DNA, the CDR3 is TGTGCCAGCAGTATGAGGCTGCCGAACACCGGGGAGCTGTTTTTT.

The gene calls are TRBV11-3 and TRBJ2-5; D might be TRBD1 (5 bases). The CDR3 runs to 13 residues. V was shortened by 3 bases and J by 4 bases, with 9 bases between the two germline ends. The germline V gene encodes CDR1 SGHNT and CDR2 YENEEA. The CDR3 region has the DNA TGTGCCAGCAGCTTCAATCAGGGAGAGACCCAGTACTTC. It yields the protein CASSFNQGETQYF.

The V and J genes are TRBV3-1 (or the pseudogene TRBV3-2) and TRBJ1-1; TRBD1 might be the D (5 bases). CDR3 length: 15 amino acids. CDR1 and CDR2 from the germline V gene are LGHDT and YNNKEL (reference sequence). V lost 1 base, J lost 4 bases, and 13 bases lay in between. The CDR3 loop reads CASSQVNRMGTEAFF. In DNA, the CDR3 is TGTGCCAGCAGCCAAGTGAACAGGATGGGCACTGAAGCTTTCTTT.

The V gene is TRBV2, the J gene TRBJ1-1; 8 positions agree with TRBD1. The CDR3 is 17 residues long. Germline CDR1 is SNHLY and CDR2 is FYNNEI. After removal of 1 base from V and 5 bases from J, the junction contained 12 bases not matched to a gene. The CDR3 nucleotides are TGTGCCAGCAGTGAAGGGGGACAGGCGGGAGAAAGGACTGAAGCTTTCTTT. This encodes CASSEGGQAGERTEAFF.

This chain joins TRBV5-1 and TRBJ2-3; TRBD1 agrees at 7 bases. This CDR3 is built from 14 residues. Germline loops: CDR1 SGHRS, CDR2 YFSETQ. The V segment lost 4 bases and the J segment 0 bases; nucleotides outside the gene matches: 2. CDR3 in amino acids: CASSRDSSTDTQYF. CDR3 sequence (DNA): TGCGCCAGCAGCCGGGACAGTAGCACAGATACGCAGTATTTT.

The V gene is TRBV19, the J gene TRBJ2-2, with TRBD2 matching 8 bases. This CDR3 contains 15 residues. CDR1 LNHDA and CDR2 SQIVND come from the germline V gene (reference sequence). The J segment lost 4 bases and the V segment lost 1 base, leaving 2 bases of the junction unmatched. The CDR3 DNA is TGTGCCAGTAGTATAGTCGGGGGGGCCACCGGGGAGCTGTTTTTT. Its protein product is CASSIVGGATGELFF.

The chain is built from TRBV5-1 and TRBJ1-2; 9 bases match TRBD1. The CDR3 has 17 amino acids. Germline trimming cut 1 base from V and 8 bases from J; bases unmatched to any gene: 15. Germline loops: CDR1 SGHRS, CDR2 YFSETQ. CDR3 nucleotide sequence: TGCGCCAGCAGCTTGACGGGACAGGGCCCCGTCATTCTAGGCTACACCTTC. Protein sequence: CASSLTGQGPVILGYTF.

Note on this clone: This sample also contains other DNA sequences that code for the same CDR3. This rearrangement joins TRBV19 to TRBJ1-1; no clear D. The CDR3 covers 13 residues. The germline V gene has CDR1 LNHDA and CDR2 SQIVND (reference sequence). V was cut by 5 bases and J by 1 base, with 8 bases left in between. Here the CDR3 DNA reads TGTGCCAGTAGTCCCCGGGGGAACACTGAAGCTTTCTTT. Its translation: CASSPRGNTEAFF. Filled out from reference TRBV19 and TRBJ1-1, the complete variable domain reads DGGITQSPKYLFRKEGQNVTLSCEQNLNHDAMYWYRQDPGQGLRLIYYSQIVNDFQKGDIAEGYSVSREKKESFPLTVTSAQKNPTAFYLCASSPRGNTEAFFGQGTRLTVV.

This chain connects TRBV7-9 to TRBJ1-5; 7 bases agree with TRBD1. The CDR3 spans 13 residues. Germline V gives CDR1 SEHNR, CDR2 FQNEAQ (reference sequence). V dropped 5 bases and J dropped 4; count of bases not matched to a gene: 2. CDR3 protein: CASSPDRNQPQHF. The CDR3 DNA reads as TGTGCCAGCAGCCCGGACAGGAATCAGCCCCAGCATTTT.

The V call is TRBV28, the J call TRBJ1-6; 9 positions agree with TRBD1. The germline gives CDR1 MDHEN, CDR2 SYDVKM. This CDR3 is built from 17 residues. With V trimmed by 7 bases and J by 7 bases, 14 bases remained unmatched. CDR3 region: CASNPDRGRSVNSPLHF. Here the CDR3 DNA reads TGTGCCAGCAACCCGGACAGGGGAAGGTCGGTGAATTCACCCCTCCACTTT.

The V gene is TRBV3-1 (or the pseudogene TRBV3-2), the J gene TRBJ2-2; TRBD2 agrees at 9 bases. The CDR3 runs 15 residues. CDR1 and CDR2 (germline): LGHDT, YNNKEL (reference sequence). With 4 bases clipped from V and 1 base from J, the junction kept 1 base outside the gene matches. CDR3 sequence (DNA): TGTGCCAGCAGCCTTAGCGGGGGGAACACCGGGGAGCTGTTTTTT. It encodes CASSLSGGNTGELFF.

The chain combines TRBV15 with TRBJ1-1; no reliable D call. The germline V gene encodes CDR1 LNHNV and CDR2 YYDKDF (reference sequence). This CDR3 spans 13 amino acids. Trimming cost V 0 bases and J 7 bases, with 9 bases left between them. The CDR3 region has the DNA TGTGCCACCAGCAGAGAGAGGGAAAGTGAAGCTTTCTTT. This codes for CATSRERESEAFF.

The chain carries TRBV5-1 and TRBJ2-1; possible D gene TRBD1, 5 bases. With 5 bases removed from V and 5 bases from J, the gap between germline ends came to 20 bases. CDR3 size: 16 residues. Per germline, CDR1 SGHRS and CDR2 YFSETQ. CDR3 residues: CASRLVIDSFNNEQFF. CDR3 coding DNA: TGCGCCAGCAGGCTTGTAATCGACAGTTTCAACAATGAGCAGTTCTTC.

The chain carries TRBV2 and TRBJ1-2, with D possibly matching TRBD1 (5 bases). Trimming removed 2 bases from V and 7 bases from J, with 17 bases in between. Germline V gives CDR1 SNHLY, CDR2 FYNNEI. The CDR3 runs 15 residues. Written as DNA, the CDR3 is TGTGCCAGCAGTGAATGGGGCAGTTTCTTGCGTGGCTACACCTTC. Encoded protein: CASSEWGSFLRGYTF.

The chain is built from TRBV4-2 and TRBJ2-3; 9 nucleotides align to TRBD2. Per germline, CDR1 LGHNA and CDR2 YNFKEQ. The V gene end was trimmed by 4 bases and the J gene end by 3 bases; junction bases not matched to a gene: 8. CDR3 length: 16 amino acids. The CDR3 region has the DNA TGTGCCAGCAGCCCCTCGGGCGGGGGGGCAACAGATACGCAGTATTTT. Protein product: CASSPSGGGATDTQYF.

The gene calls are TRBV11-3 and TRBJ1-4; D might be TRBD1 (6 bases). Germline CDR1 and CDR2: SGHNT and YENEEA. V was cut by 5 bases and J by 5 bases, with 12 bases left in between. This CDR3 is 14 amino acids long. CDR3: CASSAGTRNEKLFF. The CDR3 DNA reads as TGTGCCAGCAGCGCCGGGACAAGGAATGAAAAACTGTTTTTT. Full variable domain (missing parts from reference TRBV11-3 and TRBJ1-4): EAGVVQSPRYKIIEKKQPVAFWCNPISGHNTLYWYLQNLGQGPELLIRYENEEAVDDSQLPKDRFSAERLKGVDSTLKIQPAELGDSAVYLCASSAGTRNEKLFFGSGTQLSVL.